This T cell receptor (beta chain) was identified during a study of blood T cell repertoires in COVID-19. Turning to this clone: One end of the junction varies from germline; a read error may be responsible.

TCRdb's table, derived via immunoSEQ multiplex PCR, lists solely in-frame clones and lacks some. In the table there are 450,000 or so clones, approximately 89% of which are singletons. This CDR3 contains 15 residues. In germline, CDR1 is MNHEY, CDR2 SVGAGI. The genes are TRBV6-5 and TRBJ1-2; 11 nucleotides agree with TRBD1. Source material: peripheral blood. This TCR came from a woman aged 40 to 50 with COVID-19, enrolled during active disease. This CDR3 reads CTSSYSGTGGYGYTF. The CDR3 DNA is TGTACCAGCAGTTACTCCGGGACAGGGGGCTATGGCTACACCTTC.